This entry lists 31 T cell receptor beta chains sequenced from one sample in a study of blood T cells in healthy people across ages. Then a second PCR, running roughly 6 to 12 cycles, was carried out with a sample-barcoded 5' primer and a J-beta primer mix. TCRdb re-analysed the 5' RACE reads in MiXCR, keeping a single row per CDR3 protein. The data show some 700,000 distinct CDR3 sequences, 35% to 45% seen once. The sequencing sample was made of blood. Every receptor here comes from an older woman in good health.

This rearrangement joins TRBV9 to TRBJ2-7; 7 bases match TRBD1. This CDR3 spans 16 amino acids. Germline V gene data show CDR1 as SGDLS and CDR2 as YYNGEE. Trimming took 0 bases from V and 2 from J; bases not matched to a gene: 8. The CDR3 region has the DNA TGTGCCAGCAGCGTAGGACAGGGTAGCCTTACCTACGAGCAGTACTTC. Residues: CASSVGQGSLTYEQYF.

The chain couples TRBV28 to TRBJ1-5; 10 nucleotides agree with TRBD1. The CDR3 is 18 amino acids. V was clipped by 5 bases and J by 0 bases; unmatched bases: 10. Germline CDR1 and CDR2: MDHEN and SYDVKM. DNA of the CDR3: TGTGCCAGCAGTCCCCCGGGACAGGGGACTAATAGCAATCAGCCCCAGCATTTT. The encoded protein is CASSPPGQGTNSNQPQHF.

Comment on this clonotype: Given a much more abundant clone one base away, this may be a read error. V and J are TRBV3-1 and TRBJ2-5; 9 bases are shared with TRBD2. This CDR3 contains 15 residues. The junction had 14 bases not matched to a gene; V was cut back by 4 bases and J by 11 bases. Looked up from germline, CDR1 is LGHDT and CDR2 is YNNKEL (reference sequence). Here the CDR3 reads CASSRASGVWNEQYF. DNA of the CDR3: TGTGCCAGCAGCCGTGCTAGCGGGGTTTGGAATGAGCAGTACTTC.

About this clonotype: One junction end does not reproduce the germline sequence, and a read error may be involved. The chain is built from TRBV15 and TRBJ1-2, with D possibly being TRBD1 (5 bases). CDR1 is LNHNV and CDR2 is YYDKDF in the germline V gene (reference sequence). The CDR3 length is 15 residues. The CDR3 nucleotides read TGTGCCACCAGCAGAGCTTCTTCGAGGGACTATGGCTACACCTTT. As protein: CATSRASSRDYGYTF.

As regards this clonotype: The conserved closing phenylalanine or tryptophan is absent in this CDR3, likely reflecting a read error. DNA of the CDR3: TGCAGTGCTCTCAGCCGAACCCCGGGGGAGCAGTACTAC. It specifies CSALSRTPGEQYY. This rearrangement joins TRBV20-1 to TRBJ2-7; maybe TRBD2 (5 bases). Trimming stripped 5 bases from V and 7 bases from J, with 18 bases between. The CDR3 loop spans 13 amino acids. Germline loops: CDR1 DFQATT, CDR2 SNEGSKA (reference sequence).

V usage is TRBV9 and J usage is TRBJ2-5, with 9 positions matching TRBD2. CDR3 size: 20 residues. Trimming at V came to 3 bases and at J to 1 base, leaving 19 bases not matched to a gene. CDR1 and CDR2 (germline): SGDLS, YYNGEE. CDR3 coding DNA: TGTGCCAGCAGCGACCTTGGTCTCAGCGGGGGGCTCATCGTCCAAGAGACCCAGTACTTC. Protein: CASSDLGLSGGLIVQETQYF.

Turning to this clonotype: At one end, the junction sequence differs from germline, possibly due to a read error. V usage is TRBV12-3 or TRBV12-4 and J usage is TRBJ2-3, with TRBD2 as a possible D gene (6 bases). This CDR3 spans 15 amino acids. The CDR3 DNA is TGTGCCAGCACCCGTAGGGCGGGGACCACAGATATGCAGTATTTT. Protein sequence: CASTRRAGTTDMQYF.

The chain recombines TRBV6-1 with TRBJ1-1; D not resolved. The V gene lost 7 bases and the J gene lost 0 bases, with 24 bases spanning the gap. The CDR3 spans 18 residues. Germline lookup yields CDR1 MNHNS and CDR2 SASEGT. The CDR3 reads CASIPHLGTATMNTEAFF. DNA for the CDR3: TGTGCCAGCATCCCCCATCTAGGAACGGCCACCATGAACACTGAAGCTTTCTTT.

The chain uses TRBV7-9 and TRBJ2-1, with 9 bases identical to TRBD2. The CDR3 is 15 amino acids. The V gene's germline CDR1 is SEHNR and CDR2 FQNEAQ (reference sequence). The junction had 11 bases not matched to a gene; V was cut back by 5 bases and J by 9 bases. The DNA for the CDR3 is TGTGCCAGCAGCCGCGGGGGGGGGCTAAGCGGTGAGCAGTTCTTC. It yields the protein CASSRGGGLSGEQFF.

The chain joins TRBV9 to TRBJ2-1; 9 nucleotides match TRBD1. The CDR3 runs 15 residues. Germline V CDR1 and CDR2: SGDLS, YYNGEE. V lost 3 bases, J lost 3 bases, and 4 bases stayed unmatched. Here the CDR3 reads CASSGGTGFYNEQFF. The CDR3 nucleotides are TGTGCCAGCAGCGGCGGGACAGGGTTCTACAATGAGCAGTTCTTC.

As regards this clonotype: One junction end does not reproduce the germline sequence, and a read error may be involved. CDR3 sequence reads: CGARAARNTGELFF. The CDR3 nucleotides read TGCGGTGCTAGAGCCGCCAGAAACACCGGGGAGCTGTTTTTT. The J gene is TRBJ2-2, the V gene TRBV20-1; D ambiguous. CDR3 size: 14 residues. CDR1 and CDR2 from the germline V gene are DFQATT and SNEGSKA (reference sequence).

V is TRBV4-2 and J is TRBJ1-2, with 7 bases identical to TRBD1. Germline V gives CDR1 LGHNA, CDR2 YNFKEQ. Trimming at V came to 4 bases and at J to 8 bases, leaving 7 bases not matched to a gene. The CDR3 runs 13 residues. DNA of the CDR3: TGTGCCAGCAGCCCTACAGGGGAGTCCGGCTACACCTTC. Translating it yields CASSPTGESGYTF.

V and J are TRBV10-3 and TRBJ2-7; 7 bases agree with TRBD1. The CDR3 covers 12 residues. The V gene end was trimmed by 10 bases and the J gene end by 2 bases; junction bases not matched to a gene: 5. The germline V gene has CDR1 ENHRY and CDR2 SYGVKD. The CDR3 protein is CATGDSTYEQYF. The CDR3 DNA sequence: TGTGCCACTGGGGACAGTACCTACGAGCAGTACTTC.

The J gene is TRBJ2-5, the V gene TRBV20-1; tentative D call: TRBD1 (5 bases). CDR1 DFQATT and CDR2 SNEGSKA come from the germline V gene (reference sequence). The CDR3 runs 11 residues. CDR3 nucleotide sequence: TGCAGCAAGACAGACCAAGAGACCCAGTACTTC. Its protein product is CSKTDQETQYF.

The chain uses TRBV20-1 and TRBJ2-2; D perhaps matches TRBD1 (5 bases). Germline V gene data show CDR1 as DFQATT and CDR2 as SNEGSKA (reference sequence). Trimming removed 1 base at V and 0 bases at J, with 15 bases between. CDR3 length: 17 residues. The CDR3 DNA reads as TGCAGTGCTAGAGTGCCCGACAGCCTCGCGAACACCGGGGAGCTGTTTTTT. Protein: CSARVPDSLANTGELFF.

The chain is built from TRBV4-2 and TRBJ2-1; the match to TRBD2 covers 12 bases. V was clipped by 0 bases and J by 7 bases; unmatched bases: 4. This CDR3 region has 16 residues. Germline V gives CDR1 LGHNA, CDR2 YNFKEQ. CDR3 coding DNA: TGTGCCAGCAGCCAAGAACCTAGCGGGGGGGTGAATGAGCAGTTCTTC. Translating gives CASSQEPSGGVNEQFF.

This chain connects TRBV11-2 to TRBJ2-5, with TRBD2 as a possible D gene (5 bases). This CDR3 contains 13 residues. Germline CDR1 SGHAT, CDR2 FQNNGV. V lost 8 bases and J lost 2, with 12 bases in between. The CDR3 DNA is TGTGCCAGCGGAGACTACACTCAAGAGACCCAGTACTTC. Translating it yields CASGDYTQETQYF.

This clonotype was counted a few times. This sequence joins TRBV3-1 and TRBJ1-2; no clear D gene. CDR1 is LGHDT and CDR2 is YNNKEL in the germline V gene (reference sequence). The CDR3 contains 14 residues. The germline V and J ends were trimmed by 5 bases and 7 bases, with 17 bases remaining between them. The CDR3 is CASSTGSILGGYTF. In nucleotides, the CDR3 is TGTGCCAGCAGCACGGGCTCTATTCTGGGTGGCTACACCTTC.

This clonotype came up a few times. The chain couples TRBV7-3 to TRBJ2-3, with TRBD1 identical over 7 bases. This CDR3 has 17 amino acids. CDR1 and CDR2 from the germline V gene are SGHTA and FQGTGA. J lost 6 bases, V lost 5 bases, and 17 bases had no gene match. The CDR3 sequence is CASSEGVGRGILDTQYF. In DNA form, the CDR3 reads TGTGCCAGCAGCGAAGGGGTGGGCAGGGGGATCTTGGATACGCAGTATTTT. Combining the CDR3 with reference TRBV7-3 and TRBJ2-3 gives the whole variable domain GAGVSQTPSNKVTEKGKYVELRCDPISGHTALYWYRQSLGQGPEFLIYFQGTGAADDSGLPNDRFFAVRPEGSVSTLKIQRTERGDSAVYLCASSEGVGRGILDTQYFGPGTRLTVL.

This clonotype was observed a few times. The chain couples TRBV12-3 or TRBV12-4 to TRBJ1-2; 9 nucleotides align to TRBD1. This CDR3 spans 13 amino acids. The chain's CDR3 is CASQDRGSYGYTF. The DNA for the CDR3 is TGTGCGTCTCAGGACAGGGGAAGCTATGGCTACACCTTC.

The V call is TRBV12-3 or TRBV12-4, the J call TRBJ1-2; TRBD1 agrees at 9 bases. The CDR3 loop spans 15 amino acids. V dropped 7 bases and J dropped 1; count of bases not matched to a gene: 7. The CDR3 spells CASTWDRAHNYGYTF. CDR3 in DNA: TGTGCCAGCACCTGGGACAGGGCCCATAACTATGGCTACACCTTC.

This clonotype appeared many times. The CDR3 is CASSQEPLSGANVLTF. Here the CDR3 DNA reads TGCGCCAGCAGCCAAGAGCCGCTCTCTGGGGCCAACGTCCTGACTTTC. This sequence joins TRBV4-3 and TRBJ2-6, with D uncertain. CDR1 and CDR2 (germline): LGHNA, YSLEER. The CDR3 totals 16 residues. V shed 0 bases and J shed 0 bases, with 6 bases lying between them.

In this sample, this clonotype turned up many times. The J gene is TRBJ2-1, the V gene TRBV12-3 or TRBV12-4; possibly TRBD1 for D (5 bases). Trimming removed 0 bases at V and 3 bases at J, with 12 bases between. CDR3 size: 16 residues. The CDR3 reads CASSLAQGRVYNEQFF. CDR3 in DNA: TGTGCCAGCAGTTTAGCGCAGGGTAGGGTCTACAATGAGCAGTTCTTC.

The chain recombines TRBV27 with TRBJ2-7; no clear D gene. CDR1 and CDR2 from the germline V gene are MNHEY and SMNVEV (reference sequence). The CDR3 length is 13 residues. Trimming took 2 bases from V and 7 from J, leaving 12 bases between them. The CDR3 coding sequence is TGTGCCAGCAGTTTAGGTAGAAGCAATGAGCAGTACTTC. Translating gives CASSLGRSNEQYF.

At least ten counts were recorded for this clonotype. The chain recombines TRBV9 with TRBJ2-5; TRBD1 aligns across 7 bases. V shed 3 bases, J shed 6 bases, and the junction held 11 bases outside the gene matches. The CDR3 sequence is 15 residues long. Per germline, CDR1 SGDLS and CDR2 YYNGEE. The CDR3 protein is CASSASTGTEKTQYF. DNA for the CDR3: TGTGCCAGCAGCGCCTCGACAGGGACGGAAAAGACCCAGTACTTC. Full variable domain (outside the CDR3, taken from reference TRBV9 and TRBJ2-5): DSGVTQTPKHLITATGQRVTLRCSPRSGDLSVYWYQQSLDQGLQFLIQYYNGEERAKGNILERFSAQQFPDLHSELNLSSLELGDSALYFCASSASTGTEKTQYFGPGTRLLVL.

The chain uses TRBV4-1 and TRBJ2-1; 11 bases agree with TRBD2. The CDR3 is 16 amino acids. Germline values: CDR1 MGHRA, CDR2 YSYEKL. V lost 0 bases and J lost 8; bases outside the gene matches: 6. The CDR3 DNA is TGCGCCAGCAGCCAAGATTTTAGCGGGGGGGCGTATGAGCAGTTCTTC. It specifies CASSQDFSGGAYEQFF.

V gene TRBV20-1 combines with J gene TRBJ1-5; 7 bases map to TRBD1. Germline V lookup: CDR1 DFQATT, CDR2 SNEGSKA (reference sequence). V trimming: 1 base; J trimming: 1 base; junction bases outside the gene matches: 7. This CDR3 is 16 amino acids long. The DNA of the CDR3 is TGCAGTGCTAGAGGACTCCGACAGGGCAGCAATCAGCCCCAGCATTTT. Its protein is CSARGLRQGSNQPQHF.

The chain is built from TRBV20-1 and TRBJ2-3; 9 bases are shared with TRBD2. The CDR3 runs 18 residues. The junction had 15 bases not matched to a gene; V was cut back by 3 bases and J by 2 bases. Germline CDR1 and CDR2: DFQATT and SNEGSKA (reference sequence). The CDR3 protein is CSAREFYSGGSFTDTQYF. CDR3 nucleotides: TGCAGTGCTAGGGAGTTTTACAGCGGGGGGTCCTTCACAGATACGCAGTATTTT.

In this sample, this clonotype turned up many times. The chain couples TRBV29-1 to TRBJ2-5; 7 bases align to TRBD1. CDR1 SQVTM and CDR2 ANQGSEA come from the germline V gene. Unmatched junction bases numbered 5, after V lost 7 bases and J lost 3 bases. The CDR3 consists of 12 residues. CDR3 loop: CSAGTVKETQYF. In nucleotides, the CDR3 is TGCAGCGCCGGGACAGTTAAAGAGACCCAGTACTTC.

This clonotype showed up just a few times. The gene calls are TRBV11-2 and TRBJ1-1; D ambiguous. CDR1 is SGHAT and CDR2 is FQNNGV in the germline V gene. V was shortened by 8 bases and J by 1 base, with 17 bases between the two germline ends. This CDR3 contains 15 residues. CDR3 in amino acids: CASVGHLGRNTEAFF. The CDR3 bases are TGTGCCAGCGTAGGTCACTTGGGGAGGAACACTGAAGCTTTCTTT.

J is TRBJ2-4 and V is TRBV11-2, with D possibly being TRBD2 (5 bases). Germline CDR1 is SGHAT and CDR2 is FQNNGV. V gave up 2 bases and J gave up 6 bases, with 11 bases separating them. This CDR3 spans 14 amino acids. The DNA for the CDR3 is TGTGCCAGCAGCTTAACCCGGGAATTAAACATTCAGTACTTC. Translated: CASSLTRELNIQYF.